These 2 T cell receptor beta chains were all obtained from the same sample, sequenced in a study of cytomegalovirus exposure and HLA in healthy donors. The protocol was immunoSEQ multiplex PCR, while the TCRdb copy is restricted to in-frame clones and leaves out a portion. The sample lists 260,000 or so clones; approximately 90% were seen once. Sequencing was performed on PBMCs. These receptors all come from a man aged 18 to 30 in good health and CMV-seronegative.

The gene calls are TRBV27 and TRBJ1-2; tentative D call: TRBD1 (5 bases). The CDR3 spans 14 residues. Trimming shortened V by 8 bases and J by 7 bases, and 20 bases separated the two germline ends. Germline loops: CDR1 MNHEY, CDR2 SMNVEV (reference sequence). The CDR3 loop reads CASSITGTGGGYTF. DNA of the CDR3: TGTGCCAGCTCAATTACCGGGACTGGCGGTGGCTACACCTTC.

CDR3: CASSRIPPRAGSGNTIYF. The CDR3 DNA follows: TGTGCCAGCAGCCGAATCCCACCTCGCGCGGGGTCTGGAAACACCATATATTTT. The chain links TRBV7-9 to TRBJ1-3; no firm D call. This CDR3 region has 18 residues. Germline loops: CDR1 SEHNR, CDR2 FQNEAQ (reference sequence). V was cut by 5 bases and J by 1 base, with 21 bases left in between.